The 5 T cell receptor beta chains given below trace back to one sample, sequenced in a study of shared clonotypes between healthy human individuals (TCRdb year 2020). The library was produced with the immunoSEQ multiplex PCR assay. TCRdb holds this immuneACCESS table with in-frame rearrangements only. Some clones are missing; in checked studies, unresolved V genes explain under half, and the rest has no known cause. Here the sample has around 100,000 clones; roughly 70% occur a single time. Of the sample, 24% falls within the top ten clones. What was sequenced was memory CD8+ T cells sorted from blood. The sample's cell subset or site, from its label and the paper: CD45RO+ cells pooled with CCR7-negative TemRA cells. Receptors originate from a woman younger than 45 in good health.

The genes are TRBV29-1 and TRBJ2-5, with a weak D call TRBD2 (6 bases). From germline, CDR1 is SQVTM and CDR2 ANQGSEA. The ends were cut back, 6 bases at V and 11 bases at J, with 19 bases in the middle. This CDR3 has 12 residues. This CDR3 is CSVLGREREQYF. The CDR3 nucleotides read TGCAGCGTCCTGGGGCGGGAAAGGGAGCAGTACTTC.

CDR3 loop: CASSLREGNNEQFF. CDR3 nucleotide sequence: TGTGCCAGCAGTCTGCGGGAGGGTAACAATGAGCAGTTCTTC. This rearrangement joins TRBV27 to TRBJ2-1, with 9 bases aligning to TRBD2. Germline loops: CDR1 MNHEY, CDR2 SMNVEV (reference sequence). The CDR3 is made up of 14 amino acids. The V gene end was trimmed by 5 bases and the J gene end by 5 bases; junction bases not matched to a gene: 4.

The rearrangement joins TRBV4-2 to TRBJ1-2; TRBD1 is a possible D gene (5 bases). Looked up from germline, CDR1 is LGHNA and CDR2 is YNFKEQ. Trimming removed 0 bases from V and 10 bases from J, with 15 bases in between. The CDR3 is 14 residues long. The CDR3 DNA sequence: TGTGCCAGCAGCCAAGAGGCAGGGAGGGATGACTACACCTTC. Translation gives CASSQEAGRDDYTF.

This clone occurred many times. The rearrangement uses TRBV6-4 and TRBJ1-3; tentative D call: TRBD1 (6 bases). Germline assignment: CDR1 MRHNA and CDR2 SNTAGT. V was shortened by 6 bases and J by 0 bases, with 18 bases between the two germline ends. This CDR3 has 17 residues. CDR3 nucleotides: TGTGCCAGCAGCGACCCCCAAGGGGGTACCTCTGGAAACACCATATATTTT. Translating it yields CASSDPQGGTSGNTIYF.

The chain uses TRBV13 and TRBJ1-1; a weak D match, TRBD1 (5 bases). Between the trimmed V and J ends, which lost 1 base and 4 bases, there was a span of 10 bases. The CDR3 is 14 residues long. Germline CDR1 is PRHDT and CDR2 is FYEKMQ (reference sequence). The CDR3 region is CASSLVIGATEAFF. DNA for the CDR3: TGTGCCAGCAGCTTAGTTATCGGGGCCACTGAAGCTTTCTTT.